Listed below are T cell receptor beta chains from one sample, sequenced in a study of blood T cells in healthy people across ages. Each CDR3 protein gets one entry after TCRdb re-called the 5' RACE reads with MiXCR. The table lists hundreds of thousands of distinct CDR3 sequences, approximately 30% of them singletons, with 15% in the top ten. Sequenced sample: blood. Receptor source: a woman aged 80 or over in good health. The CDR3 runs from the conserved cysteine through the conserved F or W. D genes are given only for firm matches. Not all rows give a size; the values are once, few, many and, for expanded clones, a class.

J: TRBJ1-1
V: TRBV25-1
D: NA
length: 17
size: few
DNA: TGTGCCAGCAGTGGACTATCACCGGGACAATACAACACTGAAGCTTTCTTT
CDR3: CASSGLSPGQYNTEAFF

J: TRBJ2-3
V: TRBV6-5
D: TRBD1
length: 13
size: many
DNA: TGTGCCAGCAGGTCGGCAGGGGGAGATACGCAGTATTTT
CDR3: CASRSAGGDTQYF

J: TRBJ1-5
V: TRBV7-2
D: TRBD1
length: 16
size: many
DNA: TGTGCCAGCAGCCATTCCCCAGGGGGATGGGATCAGCCCCAGCATTTT
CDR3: CASSHSPGGWDQPQHF

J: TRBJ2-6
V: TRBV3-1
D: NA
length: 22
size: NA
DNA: TGTGCCAGCAGCCGCTCTGGTCCGAGGACGGGGATCGTGAGAACCGGGGCCAACGTCCCGACTTTC
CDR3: CASSRSGPRTGIVRTGANVPTF

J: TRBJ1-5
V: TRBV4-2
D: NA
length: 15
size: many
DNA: TGTGCCAGCAGCTCCCGACAGCGGGGGGATCAGCCCCAGCATTTT
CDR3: CASSSRQRGDQPQHF

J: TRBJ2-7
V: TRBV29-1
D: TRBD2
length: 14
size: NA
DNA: TGCAGCGCCCAGATAGCGGGAGGGCCCTACGAGCAGTACTTC
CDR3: CSAQIAGGPYEQYF

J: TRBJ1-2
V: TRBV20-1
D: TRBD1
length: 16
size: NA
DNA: TGCAGTGCGGCCGGAAAGCAGGGGGACCATTTCTATGGCTACACCTTC
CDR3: CSAAGKQGDHFYGYTF

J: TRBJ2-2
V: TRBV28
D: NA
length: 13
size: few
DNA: TGTGCCAGCAGTCCCCCCTCCACCGGGGAGCTGTTTTTT
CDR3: CASSPPSTGELFF

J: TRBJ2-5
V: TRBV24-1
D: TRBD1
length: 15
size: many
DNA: TGTGCCACCAGTGATGACAGGGCAGGGGTCGGGACCCAGTACTTC
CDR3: CATSDDRAGVGTQYF

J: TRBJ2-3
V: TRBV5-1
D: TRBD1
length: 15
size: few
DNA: TGCGCCAGCAGCTTGGAGGACAGGGGGGCAGATACGCAGTATTTT
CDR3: CASSLEDRGADTQYF

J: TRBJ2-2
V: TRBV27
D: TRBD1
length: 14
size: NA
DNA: TGTGCCAGCAGTGGGACAGCGAAAACCGGGGAGCTGTTTTTT
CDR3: CASSGTAKTGELFF

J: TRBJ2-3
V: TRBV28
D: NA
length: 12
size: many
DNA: TGTGCCAGTTCTCCGGGCCCTAGGGCGCAGTATTTT
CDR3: CASSPGPRAQYF

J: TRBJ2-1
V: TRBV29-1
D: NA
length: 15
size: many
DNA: TGCAGCGTTGAAACAGGTCTTCACTCCTACAATGAGCAGTTCTTC
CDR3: CSVETGLHSYNEQFF

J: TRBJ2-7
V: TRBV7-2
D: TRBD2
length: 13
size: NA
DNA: TGTGCCAGCAGTGGACTAGTCAGCTACGAGCAGTACTTC
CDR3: CASSGLVSYEQYF

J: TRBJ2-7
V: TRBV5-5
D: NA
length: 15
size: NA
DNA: TGTGCCAGCAGCTTCGGGACCCCCGGGCCCTACGAGCAGTACTTC
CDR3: CASSFGTPGPYEQYF

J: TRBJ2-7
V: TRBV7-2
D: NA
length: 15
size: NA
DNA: TGTGCCAGCAGCTCCTATACAAGCTCACTATACGAGCAGTACTTC
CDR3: CASSSYTSSLYEQYF

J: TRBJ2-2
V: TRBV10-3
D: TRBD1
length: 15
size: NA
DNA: TGTGCCATCAGTTCCGGGACAGGGTATGCCGGGGAGCTGTTTTTT
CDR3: CAISSGTGYAGELFF